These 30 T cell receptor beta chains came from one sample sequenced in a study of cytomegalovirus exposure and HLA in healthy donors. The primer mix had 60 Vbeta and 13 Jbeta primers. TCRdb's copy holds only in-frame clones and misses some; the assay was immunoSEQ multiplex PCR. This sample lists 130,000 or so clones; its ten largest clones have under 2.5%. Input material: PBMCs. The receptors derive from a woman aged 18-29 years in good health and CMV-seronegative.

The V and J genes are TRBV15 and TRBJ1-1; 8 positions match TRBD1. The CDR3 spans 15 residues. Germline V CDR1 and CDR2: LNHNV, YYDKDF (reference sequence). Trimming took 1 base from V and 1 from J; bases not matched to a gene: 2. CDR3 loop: CATSRGGTGNTEAFF. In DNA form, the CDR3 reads TGTGCCACCAGCAGAGGTGGGACAGGGAACACTGAAGCTTTCTTT.

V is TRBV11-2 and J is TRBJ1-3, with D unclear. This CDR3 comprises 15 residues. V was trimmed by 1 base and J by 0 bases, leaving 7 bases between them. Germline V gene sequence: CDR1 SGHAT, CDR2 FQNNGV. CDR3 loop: CASSLGFGSGNTIYF. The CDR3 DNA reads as TGTGCCAGCAGCTTAGGGTTCGGCTCTGGAAACACCATATATTTT. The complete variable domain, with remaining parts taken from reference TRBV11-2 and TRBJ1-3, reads EAGVAQSPRYKIIEKRQSVAFWCNPISGHATLYWYQQILGQGPKLLIQFQNNGVVDDSQLPKDRFSAERLKGVDSTLKIQPAKLEDSAVYLCASSLGFGSGNTIYFGEGSWLTVV.

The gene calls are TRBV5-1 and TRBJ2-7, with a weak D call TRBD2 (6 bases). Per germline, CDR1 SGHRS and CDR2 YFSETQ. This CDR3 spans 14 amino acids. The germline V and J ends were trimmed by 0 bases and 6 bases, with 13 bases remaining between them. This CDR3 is CASSLAGDLREQYF. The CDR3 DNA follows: TGCGCCAGCAGCTTGGCCGGGGACTTACGCGAGCAGTACTTC.

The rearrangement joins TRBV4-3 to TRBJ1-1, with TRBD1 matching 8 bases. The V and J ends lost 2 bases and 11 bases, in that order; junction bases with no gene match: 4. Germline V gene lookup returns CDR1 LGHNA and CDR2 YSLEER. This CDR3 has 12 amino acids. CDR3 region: CASSQLQGVAFF. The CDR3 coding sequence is TGCGCCAGCAGCCAATTACAGGGGGTGGCTTTCTTT.

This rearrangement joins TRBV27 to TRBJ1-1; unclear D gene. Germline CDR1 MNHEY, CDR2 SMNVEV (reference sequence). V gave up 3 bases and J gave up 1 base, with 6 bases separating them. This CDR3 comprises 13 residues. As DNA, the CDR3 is TGTGCCAGCAGTTTTCCGGGGAACACTGAAGCTTTCTTT. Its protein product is CASSFPGNTEAFF.

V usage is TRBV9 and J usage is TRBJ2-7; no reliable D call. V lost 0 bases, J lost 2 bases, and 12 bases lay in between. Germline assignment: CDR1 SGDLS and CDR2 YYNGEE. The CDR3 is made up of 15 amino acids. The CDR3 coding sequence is TGTGCCAGCAGCGTAGGCTACCAACTCCCCTACGAGCAGTACTTC. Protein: CASSVGYQLPYEQYF.

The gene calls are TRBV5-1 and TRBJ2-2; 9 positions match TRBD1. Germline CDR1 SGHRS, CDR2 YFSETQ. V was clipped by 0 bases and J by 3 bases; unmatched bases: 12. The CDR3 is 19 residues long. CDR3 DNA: TGCGCCAGCAGCTTGGGGCAGCACCTTAGGGACAGGGACACCGGGGAGCTGTTTTTT. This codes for CASSLGQHLRDRDTGELFF.

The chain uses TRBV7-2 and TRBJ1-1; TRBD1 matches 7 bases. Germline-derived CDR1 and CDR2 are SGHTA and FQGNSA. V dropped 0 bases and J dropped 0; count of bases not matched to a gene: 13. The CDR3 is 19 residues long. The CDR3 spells CASSLALRGTVGVNTEAFF. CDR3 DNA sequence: TGTGCCAGCAGCTTAGCGCTTCGGGGGACAGTCGGAGTGAACACTGAAGCTTTCTTT.

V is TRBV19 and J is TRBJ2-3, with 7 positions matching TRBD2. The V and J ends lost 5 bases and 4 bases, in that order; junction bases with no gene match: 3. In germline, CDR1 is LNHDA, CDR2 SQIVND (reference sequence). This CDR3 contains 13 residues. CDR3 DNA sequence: TGTGCCAGTAGTCGACTAGCAGCAGATACGCAGTATTTT. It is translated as CASSRLAADTQYF. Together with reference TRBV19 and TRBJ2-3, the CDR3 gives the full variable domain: DGGITQSPKYLFRKEGQNVTLSCEQNLNHDAMYWYRQDPGQGLRLIYYSQIVNDFQKGDIAEGYSVSREKKESFPLTVTSAQKNPTAFYLCASSRLAADTQYFGPGTRLTVL.

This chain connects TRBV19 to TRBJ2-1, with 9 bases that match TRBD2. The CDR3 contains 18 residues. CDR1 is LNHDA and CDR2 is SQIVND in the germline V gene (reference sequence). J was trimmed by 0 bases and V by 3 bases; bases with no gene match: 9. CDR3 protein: CASSISSGRYNSYNEQFF. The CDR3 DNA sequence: TGTGCCAGTAGTATTAGTAGCGGGAGATACAACTCCTACAATGAGCAGTTCTTC.

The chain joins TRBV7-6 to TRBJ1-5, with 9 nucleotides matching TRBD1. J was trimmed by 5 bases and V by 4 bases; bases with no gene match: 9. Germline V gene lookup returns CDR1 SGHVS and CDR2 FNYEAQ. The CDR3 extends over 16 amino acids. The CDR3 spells CASSSTDRGNYQPQHF. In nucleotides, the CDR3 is TGTGCCAGCAGCTCCACTGACAGGGGGAACTATCAGCCCCAGCATTTT.

The CDR3 nucleotides are TGTGCCAGCAGCCGGGGGACTAGCGGGAACCAAGAGACCCAGTACTTC. Protein product: CASSRGTSGNQETQYF. The V call is TRBV5-5, the J call TRBJ2-5; 13 bases map to TRBD2. V shed 4 bases, J shed 0 bases, and the junction held 3 bases outside the gene matches. The CDR3 has 16 residues. In germline, CDR1 is SGHKS, CDR2 YYEKEE (reference sequence).

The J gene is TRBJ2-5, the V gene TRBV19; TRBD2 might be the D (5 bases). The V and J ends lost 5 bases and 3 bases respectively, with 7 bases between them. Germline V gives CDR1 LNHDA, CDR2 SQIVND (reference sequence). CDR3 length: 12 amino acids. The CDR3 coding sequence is TGTGCCAGTAGTGTGGGAGAAGAGACCCAGTACTTC. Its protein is CASSVGEETQYF. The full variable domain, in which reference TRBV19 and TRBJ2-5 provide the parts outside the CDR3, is DGGITQSPKYLFRKEGQNVTLSCEQNLNHDAMYWYRQDPGQGLRLIYYSQIVNDFQKGDIAEGYSVSREKKESFPLTVTSAQKNPTAFYLCASSVGEETQYFGPGTRLLVL.

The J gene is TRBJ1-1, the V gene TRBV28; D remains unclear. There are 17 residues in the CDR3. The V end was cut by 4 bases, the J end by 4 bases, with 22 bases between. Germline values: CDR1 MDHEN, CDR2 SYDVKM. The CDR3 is CASSSPGGRVTGTEAFF. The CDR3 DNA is TGTGCCAGCAGTTCCCCGGGAGGCCGGGTGACCGGCACTGAAGCTTTCTTT.

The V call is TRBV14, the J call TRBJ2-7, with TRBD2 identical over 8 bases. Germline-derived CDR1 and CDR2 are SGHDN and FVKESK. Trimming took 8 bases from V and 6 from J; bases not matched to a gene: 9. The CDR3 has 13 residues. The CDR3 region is CASSSGRAREQYF. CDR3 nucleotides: TGTGCCAGCTCATCCGGGAGGGCCCGCGAGCAGTACTTC.

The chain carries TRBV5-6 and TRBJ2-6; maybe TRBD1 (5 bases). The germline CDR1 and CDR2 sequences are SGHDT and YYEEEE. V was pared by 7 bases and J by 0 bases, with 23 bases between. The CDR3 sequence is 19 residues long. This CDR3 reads CASGYDRGALSSGANVLTF. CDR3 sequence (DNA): TGTGCCAGCGGTTATGATAGGGGCGCTCTCAGCTCTGGGGCCAACGTCCTGACTTTC.

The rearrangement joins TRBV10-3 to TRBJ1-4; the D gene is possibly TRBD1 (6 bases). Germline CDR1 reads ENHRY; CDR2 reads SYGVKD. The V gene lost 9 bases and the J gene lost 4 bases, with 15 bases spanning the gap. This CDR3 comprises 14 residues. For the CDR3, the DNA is TGTGCCATTAAACAGGGCTCAGGTAATGAAAAACTGTTTTTT. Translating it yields CAIKQGSGNEKLFF.

The CDR3 DNA reads as TGTGCCAGCACCCACCAACGGCCCAAAGCAGAGGGGGAGCAGTACGTC. Translating it yields CASTHQRPKAEGEQYV. This chain uses TRBV5-4 with TRBJ2-7; D may correspond to TRBD1 or TRBD2 (5 bases each). The CDR3 consists of 16 residues. Per germline, CDR1 SGHNT and CDR2 YYREEE (reference sequence). The V end lost 6 bases, the J end lost 7 bases, and 26 bases lay between the germline ends.

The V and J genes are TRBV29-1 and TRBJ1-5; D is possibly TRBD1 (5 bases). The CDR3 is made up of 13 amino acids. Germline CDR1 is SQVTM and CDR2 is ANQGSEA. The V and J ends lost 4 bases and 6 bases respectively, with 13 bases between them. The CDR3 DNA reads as TGCAGCGTTGCTGGCCTCGGGGGTCAGCCCCAGCATTTT. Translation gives CSVAGLGGQPQHF.

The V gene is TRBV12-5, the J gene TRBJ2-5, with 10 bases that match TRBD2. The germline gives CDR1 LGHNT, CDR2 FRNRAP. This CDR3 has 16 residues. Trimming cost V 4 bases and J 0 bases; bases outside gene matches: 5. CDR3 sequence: CASGSGLARDQETQYF. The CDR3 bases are TGTGCTAGTGGTTCGGGACTAGCGCGTGACCAAGAGACCCAGTACTTC.

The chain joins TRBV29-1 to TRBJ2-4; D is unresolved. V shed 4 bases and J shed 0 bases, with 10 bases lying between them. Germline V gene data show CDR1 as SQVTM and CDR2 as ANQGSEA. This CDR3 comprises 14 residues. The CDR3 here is CSVVDELAKNIQYF. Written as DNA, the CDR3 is TGCAGCGTTGTTGATGAGCTAGCCAAAAACATTCAGTACTTC.

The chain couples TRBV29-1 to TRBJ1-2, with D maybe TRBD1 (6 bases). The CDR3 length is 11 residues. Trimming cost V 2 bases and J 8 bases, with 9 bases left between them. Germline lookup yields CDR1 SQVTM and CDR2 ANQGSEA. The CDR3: CSVEQGSGYTF. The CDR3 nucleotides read TGCAGCGTTGAACAGGGGTCCGGCTACACCTTC. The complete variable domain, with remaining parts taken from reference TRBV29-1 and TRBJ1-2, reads SAVISQKPSRDICQRGTSLTIQCQVDSQVTMMFWYRQQPGQSLTLIATANQGSEATYESGFVIDKFPISRPNLTFSTLTVSNMSPEDSSIYLCSVEQGSGYTFGSGTRLTVV.

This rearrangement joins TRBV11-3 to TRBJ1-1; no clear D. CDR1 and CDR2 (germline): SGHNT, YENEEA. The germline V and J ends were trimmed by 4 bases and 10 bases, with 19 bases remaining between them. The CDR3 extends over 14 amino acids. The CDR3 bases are TGTGCCAGCAGCTCCCACCGGGAGCCACGACCAGCTTTCTTT. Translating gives CASSSHREPRPAFF.

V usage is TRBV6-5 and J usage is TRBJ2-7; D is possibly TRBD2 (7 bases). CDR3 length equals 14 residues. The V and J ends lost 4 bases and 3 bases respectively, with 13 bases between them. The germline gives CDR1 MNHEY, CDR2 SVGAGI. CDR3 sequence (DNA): TGTGCCAGCAGTTCGCGCGGGGGCTACTACGAGCAGTACGTC. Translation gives CASSSRGGYYEQYV.

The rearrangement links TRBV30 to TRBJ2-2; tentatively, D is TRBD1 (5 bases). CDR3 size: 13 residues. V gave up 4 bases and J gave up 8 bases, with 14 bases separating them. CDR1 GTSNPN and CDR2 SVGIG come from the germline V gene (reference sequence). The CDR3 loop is CAWKTQGKGELFF. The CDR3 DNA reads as TGTGCCTGGAAAACCCAGGGAAAAGGGGAGCTGTTTTTT.

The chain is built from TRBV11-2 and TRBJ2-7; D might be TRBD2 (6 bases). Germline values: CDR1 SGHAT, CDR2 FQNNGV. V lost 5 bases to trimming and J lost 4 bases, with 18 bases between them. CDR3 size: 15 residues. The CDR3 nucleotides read TGTGCCAGCAGCGCACGGGGGACGGCGGTTTACGAGCAGTACGTC. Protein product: CASSARGTAVYEQYV.

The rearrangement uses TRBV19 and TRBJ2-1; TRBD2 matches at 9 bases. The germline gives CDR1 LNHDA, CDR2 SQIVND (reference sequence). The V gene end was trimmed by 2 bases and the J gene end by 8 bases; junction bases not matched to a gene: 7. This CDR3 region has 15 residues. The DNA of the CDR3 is TGTGCCAGTAGTATAAGCGGGAAGCGGGGGGATGAGCAGTTCTTC. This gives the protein CASSISGKRGDEQFF.

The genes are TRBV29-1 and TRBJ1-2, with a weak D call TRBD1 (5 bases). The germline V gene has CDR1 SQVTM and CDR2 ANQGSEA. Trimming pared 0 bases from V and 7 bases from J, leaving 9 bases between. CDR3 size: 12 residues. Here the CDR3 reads CSVEDGHSGYTF. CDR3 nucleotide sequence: TGCAGCGTTGAAGACGGACACTCTGGCTACACCTTC.

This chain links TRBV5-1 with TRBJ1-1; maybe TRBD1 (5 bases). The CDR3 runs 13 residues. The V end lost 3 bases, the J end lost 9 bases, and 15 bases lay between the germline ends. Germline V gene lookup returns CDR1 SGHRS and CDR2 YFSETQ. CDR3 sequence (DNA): TGCGCCAGCAGCTCCGAAGCAGGGTCTCAAGCTTTCTTT. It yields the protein CASSSEAGSQAFF.

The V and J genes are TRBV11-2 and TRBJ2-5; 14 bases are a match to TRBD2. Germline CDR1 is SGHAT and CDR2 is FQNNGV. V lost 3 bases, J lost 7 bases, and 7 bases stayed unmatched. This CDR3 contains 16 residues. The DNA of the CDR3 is TGTGCCAGCAGCTTTAAGACTAGCGGGAGGGGAGGGACCCAGTACTTC. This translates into CASSFKTSGRGGTQYF.